This T cell receptor beta chain was retrieved from a study of human T cells and chemical hapten exposure. CDR1 is MNHEY and CDR2 is SVGAGI in the germline V gene. Unmatched junction bases numbered 9, after V lost 5 bases and J lost 6 bases. The CDR3 contains 15 residues. TCRdb processed the RACE reads anew with MiXCR; each CDR3 protein has one entry. The sample has about 180,000 distinct CDR3 sequences, roughly 30% seen once. The time point here: pre-sensitization, week 0. Treatment of the sample: therapeutic diphenylcyclopropenone sensitization with weekly scalp DPC. This clonotype was observed a few times.

The receptor's source is a woman in her 30s with alopecia areata. Some clones in this sample may be carry-over from other donors' samples. The input for sequencing was whole blood, taken in connection with sensitization to the hapten diphenylcyclopropenone (DPC). The chain couples TRBV6-5 to TRBJ2-3, with 9 bases that match TRBD2. The CDR3 DNA reads as TGTGCCAGCAGTCCCATGGCGGGGGGGCTCGATACGCAGTATTTT. Amino acids: CASSPMAGGLDTQYF.